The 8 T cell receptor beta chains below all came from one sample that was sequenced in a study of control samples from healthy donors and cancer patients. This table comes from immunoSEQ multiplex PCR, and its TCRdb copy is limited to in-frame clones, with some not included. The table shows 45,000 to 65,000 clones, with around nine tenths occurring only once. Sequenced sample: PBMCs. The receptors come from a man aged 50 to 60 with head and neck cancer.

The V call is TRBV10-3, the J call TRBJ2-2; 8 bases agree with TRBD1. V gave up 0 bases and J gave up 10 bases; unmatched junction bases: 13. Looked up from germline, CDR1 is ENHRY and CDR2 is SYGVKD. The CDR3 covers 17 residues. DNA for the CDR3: TGTGCCATCAGTGAGTCCGGACAGGGCCCCGACGCTGCGGAGCTGTTTTTT. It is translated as CAISESGQGPDAAELFF.

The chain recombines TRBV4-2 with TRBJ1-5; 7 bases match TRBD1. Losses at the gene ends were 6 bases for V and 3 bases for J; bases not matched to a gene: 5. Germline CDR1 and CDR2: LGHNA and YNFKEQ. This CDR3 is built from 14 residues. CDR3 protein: CASRSTGDNQPQHF. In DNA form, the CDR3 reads TGTGCCAGCAGGTCCACAGGGGACAATCAGCCCCAGCATTTT.

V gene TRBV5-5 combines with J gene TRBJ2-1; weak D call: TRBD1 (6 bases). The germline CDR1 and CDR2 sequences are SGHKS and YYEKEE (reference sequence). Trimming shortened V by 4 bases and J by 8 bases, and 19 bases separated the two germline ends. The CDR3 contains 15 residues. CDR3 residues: CASSAGDPRQYEQFF. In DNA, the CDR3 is TGTGCCAGCAGCGCAGGGGACCCCCGGCAATATGAGCAGTTCTTC.

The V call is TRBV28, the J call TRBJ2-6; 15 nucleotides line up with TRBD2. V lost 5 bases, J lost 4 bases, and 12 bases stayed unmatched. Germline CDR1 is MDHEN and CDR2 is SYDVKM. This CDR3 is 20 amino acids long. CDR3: CASSPSRGLAGGGGANVLTF. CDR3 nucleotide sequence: TGTGCCAGCAGTCCATCCCGGGGACTAGCGGGAGGTGGGGGGGCCAACGTCCTGACTTTC. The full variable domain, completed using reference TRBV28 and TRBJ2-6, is DVKVTQSSRYLVKRTGEKVFLECVQDMDHENMFWYRQDPGLGLRLIYFSYDVKMKEKGDIPEGYSVSREKKERFSLILESASTNQTSMYLCASSPSRGLAGGGGANVLTFGAGSRLTVL.

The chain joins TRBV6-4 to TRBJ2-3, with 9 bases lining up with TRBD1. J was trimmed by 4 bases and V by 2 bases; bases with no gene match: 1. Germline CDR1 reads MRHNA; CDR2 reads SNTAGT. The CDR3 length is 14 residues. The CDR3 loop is CASSDDRGSDTQYF. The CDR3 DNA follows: TGTGCCAGCAGTGACGACAGGGGGTCAGATACGCAGTATTTT.

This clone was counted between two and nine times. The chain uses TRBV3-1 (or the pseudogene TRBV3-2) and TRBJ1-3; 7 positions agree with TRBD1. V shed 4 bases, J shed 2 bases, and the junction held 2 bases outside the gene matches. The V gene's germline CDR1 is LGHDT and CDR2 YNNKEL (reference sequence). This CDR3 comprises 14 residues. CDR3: CASSLGQAGNTIYF. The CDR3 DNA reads TGTGCCAGCAGCCTCGGACAGGCTGGAAACACCATATATTTT.

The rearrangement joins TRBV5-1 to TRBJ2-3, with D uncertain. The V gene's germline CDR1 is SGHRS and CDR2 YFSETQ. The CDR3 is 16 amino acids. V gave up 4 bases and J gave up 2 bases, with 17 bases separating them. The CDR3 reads CASSQFDSPNTDTQYF. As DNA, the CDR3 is TGCGCCAGCAGCCAATTTGACTCCCCTAACACAGATACGCAGTATTTT. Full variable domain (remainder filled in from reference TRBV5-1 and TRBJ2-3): KAGVTQTPRYLIKTRGQQVTLSCSPISGHRSVSWYQQTPGQGLQFLFEYFSETQRNKGNFPGRFSGRQFSNSRSEMNVSTLELGDSALYLCASSQFDSPNTDTQYFGPGTRLTVL.

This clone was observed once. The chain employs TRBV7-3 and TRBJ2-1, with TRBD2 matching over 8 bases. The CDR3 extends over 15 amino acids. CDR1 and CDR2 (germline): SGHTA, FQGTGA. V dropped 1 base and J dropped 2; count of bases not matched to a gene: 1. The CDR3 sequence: CASSLISGTYNEQFF. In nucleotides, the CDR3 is TGTGCCAGCAGCTTAATTAGCGGGACCTACAATGAGCAGTTCTTC.